This T cell receptor beta chain appears in the sequencing data of a study of breast tumors, draining lymph nodes, adjacent tissues. Findings of the study overall: The data were judged consistent with most tumor T cells coming from lymph node and expanding in tumor.

This clonotype was seen ten or more times. Its antigen is not identified. TCRdb itself ran the multiplex PCR reads through MiXCR, one entry per CDR3 protein. The sample consists of 20,000 to 30,000 distinct CDR3 sequences, roughly 21% of them appearing once. The CDR3 length is 14 residues. With 7 bases removed from V and 2 bases from J, the gap between germline ends came to 16 bases. Germline assignment: CDR1 DFQATT and CDR2 SNEGSKA (reference sequence). The chain carries TRBV20-1 and TRBJ2-3; D is perhaps TRBD2 (6 bases). This clonotype was sampled from a female donor with breast cancer. Some clones in this sample may be carry-over from other donors' samples. The material sequenced was breast tumor tissue. CDR3 sequence: CSVTTGDLTDTQYF. CDR3 sequence (DNA): TGCAGTGTTACGACGGGAGACCTCACAGATACGCAGTATTTT.